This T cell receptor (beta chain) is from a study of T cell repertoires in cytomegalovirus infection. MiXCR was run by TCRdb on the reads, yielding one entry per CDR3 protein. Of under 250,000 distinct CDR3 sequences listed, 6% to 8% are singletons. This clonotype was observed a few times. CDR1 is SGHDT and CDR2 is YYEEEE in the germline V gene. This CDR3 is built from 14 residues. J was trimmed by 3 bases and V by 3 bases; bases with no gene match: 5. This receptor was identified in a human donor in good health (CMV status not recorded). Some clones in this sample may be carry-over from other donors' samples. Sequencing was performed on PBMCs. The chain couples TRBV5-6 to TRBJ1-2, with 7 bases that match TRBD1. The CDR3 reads CASSSTTGYYGYTF. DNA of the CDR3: TGTGCCAGCAGCTCGACGACAGGGTACTATGGCTACACCTTC.